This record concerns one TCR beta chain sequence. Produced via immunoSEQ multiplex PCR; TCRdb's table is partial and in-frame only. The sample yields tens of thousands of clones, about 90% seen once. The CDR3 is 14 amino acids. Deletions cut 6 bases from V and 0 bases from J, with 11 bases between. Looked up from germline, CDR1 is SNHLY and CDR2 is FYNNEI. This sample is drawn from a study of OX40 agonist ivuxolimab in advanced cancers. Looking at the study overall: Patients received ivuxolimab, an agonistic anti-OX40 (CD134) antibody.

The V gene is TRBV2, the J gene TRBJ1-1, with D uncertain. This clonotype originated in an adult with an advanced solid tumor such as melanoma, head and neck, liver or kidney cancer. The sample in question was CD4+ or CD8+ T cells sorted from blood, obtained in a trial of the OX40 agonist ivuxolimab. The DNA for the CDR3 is TGTGCCAGCAGGCGGTCGGGTGTGAACACTGAAGCTTTCTTT. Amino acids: CASRRSGVNTEAFF.